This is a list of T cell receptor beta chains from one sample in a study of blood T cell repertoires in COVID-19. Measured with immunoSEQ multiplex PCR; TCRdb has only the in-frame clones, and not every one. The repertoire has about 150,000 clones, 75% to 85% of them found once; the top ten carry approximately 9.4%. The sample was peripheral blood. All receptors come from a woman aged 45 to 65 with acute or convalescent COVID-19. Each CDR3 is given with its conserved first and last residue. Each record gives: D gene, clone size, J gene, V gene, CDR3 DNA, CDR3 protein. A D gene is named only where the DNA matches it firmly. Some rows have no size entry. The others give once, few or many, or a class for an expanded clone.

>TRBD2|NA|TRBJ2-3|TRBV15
TGTGCCACCAGCCCGGGGGGGGACCGCAGCACAGATACGCAGTATTTT
CATSPGGDRSTDTQYF
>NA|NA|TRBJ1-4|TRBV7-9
TGTGCCAGCAGCTTATCTCTCCCAGGGGCAGGAGAAAAACTGTTTTTT
CASSLSLPGAGEKLFF
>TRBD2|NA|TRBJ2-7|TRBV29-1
TGCAGCGTTGTTCTCGGGGGGGCCGTGTACGAGCAGTACTTC
CSVVLGGAVYEQYF
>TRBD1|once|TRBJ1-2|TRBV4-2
TGTGCCAGCAGCCGACAGACAGGGGGCCTCTATGGCTACACCTTC
CASSRQTGGLYGYTF
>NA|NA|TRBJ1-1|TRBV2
TGTGCCAGCAGTGAAGCGCGCAGGGTCGACACTGAAGCTTTCTTT
CASSEARRVDTEAFF
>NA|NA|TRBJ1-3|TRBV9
TGTGCCAGCAGCGTAGGTGACCGGGGGGGAAGAGGAAACACCATATATTTT
CASSVGDRGGRGNTIYF
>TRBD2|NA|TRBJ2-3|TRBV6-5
TGTGCCAGCGGGCGGGGAGCGGGAGGAACAGATACGCAGTATTTT
CASGRGAGGTDTQYF
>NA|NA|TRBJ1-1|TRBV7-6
TGTGCCAGCAGCTTAGAGGACAGTTCCCGCGGGGAAGCTTTCTTT
CASSLEDSSRGEAFF
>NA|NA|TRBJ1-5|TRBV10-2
TGCGCCAGCAGTGAGTGGGGGCATCAGCCCCAGCATTTT
CASSEWGHQPQHF
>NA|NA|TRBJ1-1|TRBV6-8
TGTGCCAGCAGTTTAGGAGTTGACACTGAAGCTTTCTTT
CASSLGVDTEAFF
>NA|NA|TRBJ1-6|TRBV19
TGTGCCAGTAGTCTACTAGGACAGTATATCGCAGAGAGTTATAATTCACCCCTCCACTTT
CASSLLGQYIAESYNSPLHF
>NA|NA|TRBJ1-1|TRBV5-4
TGTGCCAGCAGCCTCCCGACCCTAGGTGGGAGCACTGAAGCTTTCTTT
CASSLPTLGGSTEAFF
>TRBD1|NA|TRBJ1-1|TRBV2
TGTGCCAGCAGGGTGGACAGGGGGCCTGAGGTAGCTTTCTTT
CASRVDRGPEVAFF
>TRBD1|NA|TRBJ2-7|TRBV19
TGTGCCAGTAGTCTCGCCACAGGGGGGACAGACTCCTACGAGCAGTACTTC
CASSLATGGTDSYEQYF
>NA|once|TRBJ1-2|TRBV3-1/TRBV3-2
TGTGCCAGCAGCCCACTATCGGATGCTGGCTACACCTTC
CASSPLSDAGYTF
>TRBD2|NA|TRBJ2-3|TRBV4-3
TGCGCCAGCAGCCTGGTAGCGGGAACCACAGATACGCAGTATTTT
CASSLVAGTTDTQYF
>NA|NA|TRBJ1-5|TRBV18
TGTGCCAGCTCACCAGTCGGGGTCAATCAGCCCCAGCATTTT
CASSPVGVNQPQHF
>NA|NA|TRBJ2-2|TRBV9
TGTGCCAGCAGCGTAGGTGCAGGATACGGCACCGGGGAGCTGTTTTTT
CASSVGAGYGTGELFF
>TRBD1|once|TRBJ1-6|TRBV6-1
TGTGCCAGCAGTGATTTTCCGTCGGGACAGCCTAATTCACCCCTCCACTTT
CASSDFPSGQPNSPLHF
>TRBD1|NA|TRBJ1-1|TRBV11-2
TGTGCCAGCAGCTTGGGACAGTTCGTGGGCTCTGAAGCTTTCTTT
CASSLGQFVGSEAFF
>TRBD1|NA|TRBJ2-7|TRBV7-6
TGTGCCAGCAGCTTAGACGACAGGGGCTACGAGCAGTACTTC
CASSLDDRGYEQYF